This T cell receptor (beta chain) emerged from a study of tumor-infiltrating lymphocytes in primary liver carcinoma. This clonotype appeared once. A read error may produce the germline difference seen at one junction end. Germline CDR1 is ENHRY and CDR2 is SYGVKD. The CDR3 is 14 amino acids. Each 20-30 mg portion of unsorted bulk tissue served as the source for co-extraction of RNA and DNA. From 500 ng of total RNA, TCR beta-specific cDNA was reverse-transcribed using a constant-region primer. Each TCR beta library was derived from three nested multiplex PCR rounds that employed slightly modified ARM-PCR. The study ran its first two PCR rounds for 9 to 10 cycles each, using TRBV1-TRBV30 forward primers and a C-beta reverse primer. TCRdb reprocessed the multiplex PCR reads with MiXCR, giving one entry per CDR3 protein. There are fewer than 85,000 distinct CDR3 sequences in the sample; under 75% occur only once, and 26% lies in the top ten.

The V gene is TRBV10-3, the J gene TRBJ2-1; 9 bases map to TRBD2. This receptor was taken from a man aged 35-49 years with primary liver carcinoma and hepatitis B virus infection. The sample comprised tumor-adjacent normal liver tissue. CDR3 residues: CASLAGVGYKEQLF. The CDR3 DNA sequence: TGTGCCAGCTTAGCGGGAGTGGGCTACAAGGAGCAGCTCTTC.